Each of the 17 T cell receptor beta chains below was sequenced from the same sample in a study of blood T cell repertoires in COVID-19. Generated by immunoSEQ multiplex PCR, the TCRdb table keeps only in-frame clones and is missing some. The table lists roughly 150,000 clones, roughly 85% of them singletons. The source material was PBMCs or T cells enriched from blood (not recorded which). The receptors come from a woman in her 70s in a cohort exposed to, infected with or recovered from COVID-19 (not recorded which).

The chain recombines TRBV5-1 with TRBJ2-2; tentative D call: TRBD1 (6 bases). V dropped 0 bases and J dropped 7 bases, with 13 bases sitting between them. The CDR3 totals 15 residues. CDR1 and CDR2 from the germline V gene are SGHRS and YFSETQ. CDR3 region: CASSLGDTVGGELFF. The CDR3, as DNA: TGCGCCAGCAGCTTGGGGGACACCGTAGGCGGGGAGCTGTTTTTT.

The gene calls are TRBV27 and TRBJ2-2, with 8 bases identical to TRBD1. The trim removed 3 bases at V and 6 bases at J, leaving 6 bases unmatched. Germline V gene lookup returns CDR1 MNHEY and CDR2 SMNVEV (reference sequence). This CDR3 region has 15 residues. Here the CDR3 DNA reads TGTGCCAGCAGTTTCAGGGGGCGCGGGGCCGGGGAGCTGTTTTTT. It specifies CASSFRGRGAGELFF.

The chain combines TRBV19 with TRBJ1-4, with a tentative D call TRBD1 (5 bases). The germline V gene encodes CDR1 LNHDA and CDR2 SQIVND (reference sequence). The length of the CDR3 is 17 residues. The V and J ends lost 5 bases and 8 bases respectively, with 24 bases between them. The CDR3 loop reads CASSPGGVSTLGEKLFF. CDR3 sequence (DNA): TGTGCCAGTAGTCCCGGGGGTGTCTCGACTTTAGGCGAAAAACTGTTTTTT.

The chain employs TRBV5-6 and TRBJ1-5; the D is unclear. This CDR3 has 15 amino acids. CDR1 is SGHDT, CDR2 YYEEEE, per germline. Trimming took 3 bases from V and 4 from J, leaving 14 bases between them. The CDR3 DNA is TGTGCCAGCAGCTATGGTCCTACTTCTAATCAGCCCCAGCATTTT. Translated: CASSYGPTSNQPQHF.

The chain has TRBV10-3 and TRBJ2-5; 10 bases line up with TRBD1. Germline V CDR1 and CDR2: ENHRY, SYGVKD. The CDR3 covers 16 residues. V trimming: 4 bases; J trimming: 1 base; junction bases outside the gene matches: 6. The CDR3 sequence: CAISASRTGGQETQYF. As DNA, the CDR3 is TGTGCCATCAGTGCATCCAGGACAGGGGGCCAAGAGACCCAGTACTTC.

The rearrangement joins TRBV28 to TRBJ2-1; the match to TRBD2 covers 7 bases. The CDR3 sequence is 18 residues long. V lost 3 bases to trimming and J lost 0 bases; unmatched junction nucleotides: 11. The germline gives CDR1 MDHEN, CDR2 SYDVKM. For the CDR3, the DNA is TGTGCCAGCAGTTTTTGGGTGGGAGGGAGACACTCCTACAATGAGCAGTTCTTC. Translated, it gives CASSFWVGGRHSYNEQFF.

This clone was seen just once. The CDR3 sequence: CASSPQVGTEAFF. For the CDR3, the DNA is TGTGCCAGCAGCCCTCAGGTGGGCACTGAAGCTTTCTTT. This chain connects TRBV7-8 to TRBJ1-1, with D unclear. CDR3 length: 13 residues. Germline CDR1 and CDR2: SGHVS and FQNEAQ. V lost 5 bases, J lost 4 bases, and 11 bases lay in between.

This clone was detected many times. The chain carries TRBV6-2 or TRBV6-3 and TRBJ2-7; D is possibly TRBD2 (7 bases). CDR1 MNHEY and CDR2 SVGEGT come from the germline V gene. The CDR3 covers 17 residues. V gave up 2 bases and J gave up 0 bases, with 17 bases separating them. CDR3 sequence reads: CASSYGGGSGSSYEQYF. The CDR3 DNA sequence: TGTGCCAGCAGTTACGGGGGCGGGAGTGGTTCCTCCTACGAGCAGTACTTC.

The table lists this clone with a few counts. As DNA, the CDR3 is TGTGCCAGCAGCCCAGGGGTAGGGTACACTGAAGCTTTCTTT. Translated: CASSPGVGYTEAFF. This chain uses TRBV5-6 with TRBJ1-1, with D possibly being TRBD1 (6 bases). The CDR3 is 14 residues long. The V gene lost 4 bases and the J gene lost 3 bases, with 13 bases spanning the gap. The germline CDR1 and CDR2 sequences are SGHDT and YYEEEE.

The chain employs TRBV15 and TRBJ1-1, with D uncertain. This CDR3 comprises 13 residues. With 0 bases removed from V and 7 bases from J, the gap between germline ends came to 9 bases. Germline V gene data show CDR1 as LNHNV and CDR2 as YYDKDF (reference sequence). The CDR3 protein is CATSRDVSYEAFF. CDR3 coding DNA: TGTGCCACCAGCAGAGATGTGAGCTATGAAGCTTTCTTT. The entire variable domain, with the rest obtained from reference TRBV15 and TRBJ1-1, is as follows: DAMVIQNPRYQVTQFGKPVTLSCSQTLNHNVMYWYQQKSSQAPKLLFHYYDKDFNNEADTPDNFQSRRPNTSFCFLDIRSPGLGDTAMYLCATSRDVSYEAFFGQGTRLTVV.

The chain has TRBV7-9 and TRBJ2-3, with a weak D call TRBD2 (5 bases). This CDR3 contains 15 residues. Germline V gene data show CDR1 as SEHNR and CDR2 as FQNEAQ (reference sequence). The V gene lost 3 bases and the J gene lost 2 bases, with 12 bases spanning the gap. CDR3 amino acids: CASSFGADYTDTQYF. In DNA, the CDR3 is TGTGCCAGCAGCTTCGGAGCAGACTACACAGATACGCAGTATTTT.

This chain joins TRBV9 and TRBJ2-1; D is unresolved. The germline gives CDR1 SGDLS, CDR2 YYNGEE. The V end was cut by 5 bases, the J end by 2 bases, with 2 bases between. CDR3 size: 11 residues. The CDR3, as DNA: TGTGCCAGCAGTACCTACAATGAGCAGTTCTTC. Encoded protein: CASSTYNEQFF.

Only one count was recorded for this clone. This sequence joins TRBV2 and TRBJ1-1, with no clear D. Germline V gene sequence: CDR1 SNHLY, CDR2 FYNNEI. The CDR3 runs to 13 residues. V gave up 4 bases and J gave up 1 base, with 7 bases separating them. CDR3 DNA sequence: TGTGCCAGCAGTGTAGACAAGAACACTGAAGCTTTCTTT. Protein product: CASSVDKNTEAFF.

The chain is built from TRBV18 and TRBJ2-3; perhaps TRBD2 as D (5 bases). The CDR3 spans 15 residues. The V gene lost 3 bases and the J gene lost 4 bases, with 14 bases spanning the gap. CDR1 and CDR2 from the germline V gene are KGHSH and LQKENI. DNA of the CDR3: TGTGCCAGCTCACCGACGTATCGGGAAGCAGATACGCAGTATTTT. Translation gives CASSPTYREADTQYF. The variable domain in full, with the rest retrieved from reference TRBV18 and TRBJ2-3, is NAGVMQNPRHLVRRRGQEARLRCSPMKGHSHVYWYRQLPEEGLKFMVYLQKENIIDESGMPKERFSAEFPKEGPSILRIQQVVRGDSAAYFCASSPTYREADTQYFGPGTRLTVL.

The V and J genes are TRBV28 and TRBJ1-2, with D unresolved. The CDR3 consists of 11 residues. The ends were cut back, 6 bases at V and 5 bases at J, with 7 bases in the middle. Looked up from germline, CDR1 is MDHEN and CDR2 is SYDVKM. The chain's CDR3 is CASRQNYGYTF. CDR3 DNA sequence: TGTGCCAGCAGACAGAATTATGGCTACACCTTC.

J is TRBJ1-1 and V is TRBV5-1; a possible D gene is TRBD1 (5 bases). The CDR3 spans 14 residues. Germline CDR1 and CDR2: SGHRS and YFSETQ. V lost 0 bases and J lost 11, with 17 bases in between. The CDR3 region is CASSLEGMGRAAFF. The CDR3 bases are TGCGCCAGCAGCTTGGAGGGGATGGGAAGGGCTGCTTTCTTT.

Many counts were recorded for this clone. The genes are TRBV28 and TRBJ1-4; 10 bases map to TRBD1. Germline V CDR1 and CDR2: MDHEN, SYDVKM. The junction had 5 bases not matched to a gene; V was cut back by 7 bases and J by 0 bases. This CDR3 has 16 amino acids. The CDR3 DNA reads TGTGCCAGCACCCTTGGGACAGGGGCAACTAATGAAAAACTGTTTTTT. It codes for CASTLGTGATNEKLFF.